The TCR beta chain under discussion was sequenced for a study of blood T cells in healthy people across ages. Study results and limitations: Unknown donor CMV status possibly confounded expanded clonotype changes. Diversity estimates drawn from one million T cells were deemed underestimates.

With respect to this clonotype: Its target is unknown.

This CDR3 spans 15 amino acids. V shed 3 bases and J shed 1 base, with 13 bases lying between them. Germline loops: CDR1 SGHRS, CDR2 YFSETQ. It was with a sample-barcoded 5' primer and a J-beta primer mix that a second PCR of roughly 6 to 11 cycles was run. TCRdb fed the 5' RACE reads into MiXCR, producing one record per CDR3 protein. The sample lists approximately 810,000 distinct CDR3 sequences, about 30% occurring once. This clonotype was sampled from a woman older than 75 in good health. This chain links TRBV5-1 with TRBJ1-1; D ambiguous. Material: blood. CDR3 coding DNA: TGCGCCAGCAGCTCATGGACTCAACGGAACACTGAAGCTTTCTTT. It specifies CASSSWTQRNTEAFF.